This entry lists 10 T cell receptor beta chains sequenced from one sample in a study of identical twins. TCRdb re-derived calls from the 5' RACE reads in MiXCR, one entry per CDR3 protein. The data show about 720,000 distinct CDR3 sequences, 8.5% to 9.5% seen once. These same data were also listed under a study on yellow fever vaccine responses in identical twins.

Sequencing was carried out using PBMCs. Source of these receptors: a young woman in good health.

There are a few counts of this clonotype. The chain has TRBV27 and TRBJ2-1; maybe TRBD2 (7 bases). CDR3 length: 15 amino acids. Germline V gene data show CDR1 as MNHEY and CDR2 as SMNVEV (reference sequence). V lost 6 bases and J lost 3, with 15 bases in between. The CDR3 protein is CASRAGAGNYNEQFF. Written as DNA, the CDR3 is TGTGCCAGCAGGGCGGGGGCAGGGAACTACAATGAGCAGTTCTTC.

The genes are TRBV16 and TRBJ2-5, with D possibly being TRBD1 (5 bases). Germline CDR1 KGHSY, CDR2 FQNENV. This CDR3 is built from 15 residues. The V end lost 0 bases, the J end lost 2 bases, and 10 bases lay between the germline ends. The CDR3 region is CASSQSVGDQETQYF. The CDR3 coding sequence is TGTGCCAGCAGCCAATCGGTAGGGGATCAAGAGACCCAGTACTTC.

The V call is TRBV5-6, the J call TRBJ2-7; D possibly corresponds to TRBD1 (6 bases). The ends were cut back, 4 bases at V and 3 bases at J, with 14 bases in the middle. This CDR3 comprises 14 residues. Germline CDR1 is SGHDT and CDR2 is YYEEEE. CDR3 in DNA: TGTGCCAGCAGCCACGACAGGATCTACTACGAGCAGTACTTC. This translates into CASSHDRIYYEQYF.

There are a few counts of this clonotype. This chain uses TRBV7-2 with TRBJ2-7; D might be TRBD2 (6 bases). This CDR3 is 15 amino acids long. Between the trimmed V and J ends, which lost 5 bases and 3 bases, there was a span of 17 bases. Germline loops: CDR1 SGHTA, CDR2 FQGNSA. CDR3 region: CASSVVGGLGYEQYF. The CDR3 DNA follows: TGTGCCAGCAGCGTTGTGGGGGGTCTAGGCTACGAGCAGTACTTC. Using reference TRBV7-2 and TRBJ2-7 for the parts outside the CDR3, the full variable domain is GAGVSQSPSNKVTEKGKDVELRCDPISGHTALYWYRQSLGQGLEFLIYFQGNSAPDKSGLPSDRFSAERTGGSVSTLTIQRTQQEDSAVYLCASSVVGGLGYEQYFGPGTRLTVT.

Ten or more counts support this clonotype. CDR3 region: CSVEGEKAGSSYEQYF. DNA of the CDR3: TGCAGCGTTGAAGGAGAAAAGGCGGGCTCATCCTACGAGCAGTACTTC. The chain employs TRBV29-1 and TRBJ2-7; D is possibly TRBD2 (5 bases). The CDR3 length is 16 residues. V was trimmed by 1 base and J by 1 base, leaving 17 bases between them. Germline values: CDR1 SQVTM, CDR2 ANQGSEA.

This clonotype was detected ten times or more. This chain joins TRBV27 and TRBJ2-2, with D maybe TRBD1 (6 bases). V was trimmed by 6 bases and J by 1 base, leaving 12 bases between them. Germline lookup yields CDR1 MNHEY and CDR2 SMNVEV (reference sequence). CDR3 length: 15 amino acids. The CDR3 is CASSTGHLNTGELFF. The CDR3 nucleotides read TGTGCCAGCAGCACGGGACACCTGAACACCGGGGAGCTGTTTTTT.

This clonotype was detected only a few times. V and J are TRBV11-1 and TRBJ2-1, with TRBD2 matching 11 bases. The CDR3 covers 18 residues. Germline CDR1 is SGHAT and CDR2 is FQDESV (reference sequence). V trimming: 2 bases; J trimming: 10 bases; junction bases outside the gene matches: 16. The CDR3 reads CASSLYIAGGPSSGEQFF. CDR3 in DNA: TGTGCCAGCAGCTTATATATAGCGGGAGGGCCATCATCTGGGGAGCAGTTCTTC.

This clonotype was seen repeatedly, ten times or more. The rearrangement joins TRBV28 to TRBJ2-3, with TRBD2 as a possible D gene (6 bases). The CDR3 runs to 14 residues. Germline CDR1 is MDHEN and CDR2 is SYDVKM. V lost 8 bases to trimming and J lost 4 bases, with 16 bases between them. This CDR3 reads CASSVPGEADTQYF. The CDR3 DNA reads TGTGCCAGCTCCGTGCCCGGGGAGGCAGATACGCAGTATTTT.

This clonotype has at least ten counts. The V call is TRBV12-3 or TRBV12-4, the J call TRBJ2-3; D is unresolved. The V end was cut by 6 bases, the J end by 5 bases, with 6 bases between. The length of the CDR3 is 11 residues. Written as DNA, the CDR3 is TGTGCCAGCAGCCGTGGAGATACGCAGTATTTT. The encoded protein is CASSRGDTQYF.

This clonotype was seen at least ten times. The chain combines TRBV12-3 or TRBV12-4 with TRBJ2-3, with D perhaps TRBD1 (5 bases). Trimming cost V 6 bases and J 4 bases, with 11 bases left between them. The CDR3 sequence is 13 residues long. DNA for the CDR3: TGTGCCAGCAGCAGGGTTCTGGCAGATACGCAGTATTTT. This codes for CASSRVLADTQYF.